This T cell receptor (beta chain) was found in a study of shared clonotypes between healthy human individuals. Turning to the study itself: Used for every donor were three CD4 naive, three CD4 memory, two CD8 naive and one CD8 memory plate.

CD8 cells classed as naive were CD45RO-negative and positively selected for CCR7, excluding terminally differentiated effector memory CD45RA+ cells. As concerns this clone: Its antigen is currently unknown.

J lost 4 bases, V lost 0 bases, and 4 bases had no gene match. Per the germline V gene, CDR1 is SGHVS and CDR2 is FQNEAQ. The CDR3 sequence is 16 residues long. Study-level results: It was the non-shared clonotypes that had lower generation probabilities than clonotypes shared by all four donors.

Libraries were prepared by immunoSEQ multiplex PCR; TCRdb keeps only in-frame clonotypes and omits some of them. The sample records around 650,000 clones, roughly 96% being singletons. The J gene is TRBJ2-2, the V gene TRBV7-8; 8 nucleotides align to TRBD2. This TCR was sampled from a woman aged 30 to 39 in good health. The sequenced material came from naive CD8+ T cells sorted from blood. In nucleotides, the CDR3 is TGTGCCAGCAGCTTAGCGGCGGGAGGAATCACCGGGGAGCTGTTTTTT. It yields the protein CASSLAAGGITGELFF. The full variable domain, completed using reference TRBV7-8 and TRBJ2-2, is GAGVSQSPRYKVAKRGQDVALRCDPISGHVSLFWYQQALGQGPEFLTYFQNEAQLDKSGLPSDRFFAERPEGSVSTLKIQRTQQEDSAVYLCASSLAAGGITGELFFGEGSRLTVL.